This is a list of T cell receptor beta chains from one sample in a study of response to subunit inactivated influenza vaccine. One entry per CDR3 protein, called by TCRdb with MiXCR from the RT-PCR reads. The table lists about 800,000 distinct CDR3 sequences, about 20% of them singletons. Sequenced material: PBMCs from blood, taken less than 6 days after vaccination. These receptors came from a man aged 45-65 years who received an inactivated influenza vaccine. Both conserved end residues are part of each CDR3. The D gene is left open where the match is weak. Size is stated for part of the rows, as once, few or many counts, or as a class when the clone is expanded.

CDR3aa: CASSPQLITPGLAADTQYF; CDR3nt: TGCGCCAGCAGCCCCCAACTCATTACACCTGGACTAGCGGCAGATACGCAGTATTTT; d_gene: TRBD2; abundance: .; j_gene: TRBJ2-3; v_gene: TRBV4-3
CDR3aa: CASSSPNEQYF; CDR3nt: TGTGCCAGCAGTTCGCCTAACGAGCAGTACTTC; d_gene: .; abundance: many; j_gene: TRBJ2-7; v_gene: TRBV28
CDR3aa: CAIKQAGGPTDTQYF; CDR3nt: TGTGCCATCAAGCAAGCGGGGGGGCCCACAGATACGCAGTATTTT; d_gene: TRBD2; abundance: few; j_gene: TRBJ2-3; v_gene: TRBV10-3
CDR3aa: CATSDSARGIQPQHF; CDR3nt: TGTGCCACCAGTGATTCGGCCAGAGGAATTCAGCCCCAGCATTTT; d_gene: .; abundance: once; j_gene: TRBJ1-5; v_gene: TRBV24-1
CDR3aa: CASSQFLTVSYEQYF; CDR3nt: TGTGCCAGCAGCCAGTTTCTAACGGTCTCCTACGAGCAGTACTTC; d_gene: .; abundance: many; j_gene: TRBJ2-7; v_gene: TRBV4-2
CDR3aa: CSVKDRGVTDTQYF; CDR3nt: TGCAGTGTCAAGGACAGGGGGGTCACAGATACGCAGTATTTT; d_gene: TRBD1; abundance: .; j_gene: TRBJ2-3; v_gene: TRBV20-1
CDR3aa: CAISESSKETQYF; CDR3nt: TGTGCCATCAGTGAGTCCTCAAAAGAGACCCAGTACTTC; d_gene: .; abundance: few; j_gene: TRBJ2-5; v_gene: TRBV10-3
CDR3aa: CASSLTIAVGETGANVLTF; CDR3nt: TGTGCCAGCAGCCTCACGATTGCGGTGGGAGAGACCGGGGCCAACGTCCTGACTTTC; d_gene: .; abundance: many; j_gene: TRBJ2-6; v_gene: TRBV9
CDR3aa: CASSLLAGDLYEQYF; CDR3nt: TGCGCCAGCAGCCTACTAGCGGGAGATTTGTACGAGCAGTACTTC; d_gene: TRBD2; abundance: .; j_gene: TRBJ2-7; v_gene: TRBV4-3
CDR3aa: CASSLAVAGSRSYEQYF; CDR3nt: TGCGCCAGCAGCTTGGCGGTAGCGGGGAGTCGGTCCTACGAGCAGTACTTC; d_gene: TRBD2; abundance: .; j_gene: TRBJ2-7; v_gene: TRBV5-1
CDR3aa: CASSSLGTGTSDTQYF; CDR3nt: TGCGCCAGCAGCTCCCTCGGGACAGGGACCTCAGATACGCAGTATTTT; d_gene: TRBD1; abundance: few; j_gene: TRBJ2-3; v_gene: TRBV5-1
CDR3aa: CASSQERGSEQFF; CDR3nt: TGTGCCAGCAGCCAAGAGAGAGGGAGTGAGCAGTTCTTC; d_gene: .; abundance: .; j_gene: TRBJ2-1; v_gene: TRBV4-2
CDR3aa: CSGSRGGSQQETQYF; CDR3nt: TGCAGTGGGTCGCGGGGCGGGAGTCAACAAGAGACCCAGTACTTC; d_gene: TRBD2; abundance: .; j_gene: TRBJ2-5; v_gene: TRBV20-1
CDR3aa: CASSLSRDSYEQYF; CDR3nt: TGTGCCAGCAGCTTATCGCGGGATTCCTACGAGCAGTACTTC; d_gene: .; abundance: .; j_gene: TRBJ2-7; v_gene: TRBV7-6
CDR3aa: CASSWRRLPGLTDTQYF; CDR3nt: TGTGCCAGCAGCTGGCGGCGGCTCCCGGGGTTGACAGATACGCAGTATTTT; d_gene: .; abundance: few; j_gene: TRBJ2-3; v_gene: TRBV5-6
CDR3aa: CAISEGTSSYNEQFF; CDR3nt: TGTGCCATCAGTGAAGGGACTAGCTCCTACAATGAGCAGTTCTTC; d_gene: TRBD2; abundance: many; j_gene: TRBJ2-1; v_gene: TRBV10-3
CDR3aa: CASSGKNEKLFF; CDR3nt: TGTGCCAGCAGTGGGAAGAATGAAAAACTGTTTTTT; d_gene: .; abundance: few; j_gene: TRBJ1-4; v_gene: TRBV6-5
CDR3aa: CASSQDSANEQYF; CDR3nt: TGTGCCAGCAGCCAAGATTCCGCAAACGAGCAGTACTTC; d_gene: .; abundance: .; j_gene: TRBJ2-7; v_gene: TRBV4-2
CDR3aa: CASSLDRLGTGELFF; CDR3nt: TGTGCCAGCAGCTTAGATCGGCTGGGCACCGGGGAGCTGTTTTTT; d_gene: .; abundance: few; j_gene: TRBJ2-2; v_gene: TRBV11-2
CDR3aa: CASSPPGDLAKNIQYF; CDR3nt: TGCGCCAGCAGCCCCCCGGGGGATCTGGCCAAAAACATTCAGTACTTC; d_gene: .; abundance: few; j_gene: TRBJ2-4; v_gene: TRBV4-1
CDR3aa: CASSPGSLNEQFF; CDR3nt: TGTGCCAGCTCACCCGGATCCCTCAATGAGCAGTTCTTC; d_gene: .; abundance: .; j_gene: TRBJ2-1; v_gene: TRBV18
CDR3aa: CSVGGLQETQYF; CDR3nt: TGCAGCGTTGGGGGGCTCCAAGAGACCCAGTACTTC; d_gene: .; abundance: few; j_gene: TRBJ2-5; v_gene: TRBV29-1
CDR3aa: CASSYLLAGGYNEQFF; CDR3nt: TGTGCCAGCAGTTACCTCCTAGCGGGGGGCTACAATGAGCAGTTCTTC; d_gene: TRBD2; abundance: .; j_gene: TRBJ2-1; v_gene: TRBV6-2/TRBV6-3
CDR3aa: CASSLLGTSRPGEQYF; CDR3nt: TGTGCCAGCAGTTTATTGGGTACTAGCCGTCCGGGAGAGCAGTACTTC; d_gene: .; abundance: few; j_gene: TRBJ2-7; v_gene: TRBV28
CDR3aa: CATTARGFLDTQYF; CDR3nt: TGTGCCACCACCGCCAGGGGCTTTCTCGATACGCAGTATTTT; d_gene: .; abundance: .; j_gene: TRBJ2-3; v_gene: TRBV15
CDR3aa: CTRRRASTDTQYF; CDR3nt: TGCACCCGTCGGCGGGCTAGCACAGATACGCAGTATTTT; d_gene: .; abundance: many; j_gene: TRBJ2-3; v_gene: TRBV20-1
CDR3aa: CASSLGRRYQPQHF; CDR3nt: TGTGCCAGCAGCTTAGGGAGGAGATATCAGCCCCAGCATTTT; d_gene: .; abundance: .; j_gene: TRBJ1-5; v_gene: TRBV7-2
CDR3aa: CSALRGGRDEQYF; CDR3nt: TGCAGTGCCCTACGGGGGGGCCGCGACGAGCAGTACTTC; d_gene: TRBD2; abundance: few; j_gene: TRBJ2-7; v_gene: TRBV20-1
CDR3aa: CASSPNSGAYTGELFF; CDR3nt: TGTGCCAGCTCACCAAATAGCGGGGCCTACACCGGGGAGCTGTTTTTT; d_gene: TRBD2; abundance: few; j_gene: TRBJ2-2; v_gene: TRBV18
CDR3aa: CASSLVWARTRALYGYTF; CDR3nt: TGTGCCAGCAGCTTAGTCTGGGCGAGGACCCGTGCCCTCTATGGCTACACCTTC; d_gene: .; abundance: few; j_gene: TRBJ1-2; v_gene: TRBV11-2
CDR3aa: CASRREHYNEQFF; CDR3nt: TGTGCCAGCAGGCGGGAGCACTACAATGAGCAGTTCTTC; d_gene: TRBD2; abundance: many; j_gene: TRBJ2-1; v_gene: TRBV2
CDR3aa: CASSPGLAGPRGKAYEQYF; CDR3nt: TGCGCCAGCAGCCCAGGACTAGCGGGTCCCCGAGGGAAGGCCTACGAGCAGTACTTC; d_gene: TRBD2; abundance: .; j_gene: TRBJ2-7; v_gene: TRBV5-1
CDR3aa: CAIKAGRDTGELFF; CDR3nt: TGTGCCATCAAGGCCGGGAGGGACACCGGGGAGCTGTTTTTT; d_gene: TRBD2; abundance: once; j_gene: TRBJ2-2; v_gene: TRBV10-3
CDR3aa: CASRSTGGPYEQYF; CDR3nt: TGTGCCAGCAGGTCCACAGGGGGCCCCTACGAGCAGTACTTC; d_gene: TRBD1; abundance: once; j_gene: TRBJ2-7; v_gene: TRBV11-2
CDR3aa: CASSHSRVNEQFF; CDR3nt: TGCGCCAGCAGCCACTCCAGGGTAAATGAGCAGTTCTTC; d_gene: .; abundance: many; j_gene: TRBJ2-1; v_gene: TRBV4-3
CDR3aa: CASSLGFHTEAFF; CDR3nt: TGCGCCAGCAGCTTGGGTTTTCACACTGAAGCTTTCTTT; d_gene: .; abundance: few; j_gene: TRBJ1-1; v_gene: TRBV5-1
CDR3aa: CAISEQTGVNQPQHF; CDR3nt: TGTGCCATCAGTGAACAGACAGGGGTCAATCAGCCCCAGCATTTT; d_gene: TRBD1; abundance: .; j_gene: TRBJ1-5; v_gene: TRBV10-3
CDR3aa: CASRMGVEQYF; CDR3nt: TGTGCCAGCAGAATGGGCGTCGAGCAGTACTTC; d_gene: .; abundance: .; j_gene: TRBJ2-7; v_gene: TRBV6-5
CDR3aa: CASCRLASSTDTQYF; CDR3nt: TGCGCCAGCTGCCGACTAGCGTCTAGCACAGATACGCAGTATTTT; d_gene: TRBD2; abundance: many; j_gene: TRBJ2-3; v_gene: TRBV5-1
CDR3aa: CASSPSGQGLNTEAFF; CDR3nt: TGTGCCAGCTCACCTTCGGGACAGGGGCTGAACACTGAAGCTTTCTTT; d_gene: TRBD1; abundance: few; j_gene: TRBJ1-1; v_gene: TRBV18
CDR3aa: CASGPGTSAATQYF; CDR3nt: TGTGCCAGCGGCCCTGGGACTAGCGCGGCCACGCAGTATTTT; d_gene: TRBD2; abundance: .; j_gene: TRBJ2-3; v_gene: TRBV11-2
CDR3aa: CASSLSGQLAKNIQYF; CDR3nt: TGTGCCAGCAGTCTAAGCGGACAACTAGCCAAAAACATTCAGTACTTC; d_gene: .; abundance: .; j_gene: TRBJ2-4; v_gene: TRBV6-1
CDR3aa: CASSVTGGSGTDTQYF; CDR3nt: TGTGCCAGCAGCGTGACAGGGGGTTCCGGTACAGATACGCAGTATTTT; d_gene: TRBD1; abundance: .; j_gene: TRBJ2-3; v_gene: TRBV12-3/TRBV12-4
CDR3aa: CTSSFEGTSGSSGANVLTF; CDR3nt: TGTACCAGCAGTTTTGAGGGGACTAGCGGCTCCTCTGGGGCCAACGTCCTGACTTTC; d_gene: TRBD2; abundance: .; j_gene: TRBJ2-6; v_gene: TRBV12-3/TRBV12-4
CDR3aa: CSVDRAPLYF; CDR3nt: TGCAGCGTTGACAGGGCCCCCCTGTATTTT; d_gene: .; abundance: many; j_gene: TRBJ2-3; v_gene: TRBV29-1
CDR3aa: CASSFTTGANVLTF; CDR3nt: TGTGCCAGCAGCTTTACGACTGGGGCCAACGTCCTGACTTTC; d_gene: .; abundance: few; j_gene: TRBJ2-6; v_gene: TRBV7-2
CDR3aa: CASSWLAEGDSEQFF; CDR3nt: TGTGCCAGCAGTTGGCTAGCGGAAGGGGATTCCGAGCAGTTCTTC; d_gene: TRBD2; abundance: .; j_gene: TRBJ2-1; v_gene: TRBV6-2/TRBV6-3
CDR3aa: CASSYKRGGPGELFF; CDR3nt: TGTGCCAGCAGTTATAAGCGGGGGGGCCCCGGGGAGCTGTTTTTT; d_gene: TRBD2; abundance: few; j_gene: TRBJ2-2; v_gene: TRBV6-5
CDR3aa: CASSRGGTEAFF; CDR3nt: TGTGCCAGCAGCCGAGGAGGAACTGAAGCTTTCTTT; d_gene: .; abundance: few; j_gene: TRBJ1-1; v_gene: TRBV9
CDR3aa: CASSLTEAGGYNEQFF; CDR3nt: TGTGCCAGCAGCCTAACCGAAGCGGGAGGGTACAATGAGCAGTTCTTC; d_gene: TRBD2; abundance: .; j_gene: TRBJ2-1; v_gene: TRBV7-8
CDR3aa: CASSQSGAGALHEQFF; CDR3nt: TGTGCCAGCAGCCAATCTGGGGCAGGGGCGCTTCATGAGCAGTTCTTC; d_gene: .; abundance: few; j_gene: TRBJ2-1; v_gene: TRBV3-1
CDR3aa: CASSYPGGPYEQYF; CDR3nt: TGTGCCAGCAGTTACCCCGGGGGTCCCTACGAGCAGTACTTC; d_gene: .; abundance: .; j_gene: TRBJ2-7; v_gene: TRBV6-2/TRBV6-3
CDR3aa: CASSLLGRDRNTEAFF; CDR3nt: TGTGCCAGCAGCTTGTTGGGCAGGGACAGGAACACTGAAGCTTTCTTT; d_gene: TRBD1; abundance: .; j_gene: TRBJ1-1; v_gene: TRBV5-6
CDR3aa: CASSVGHLSNEQFF; CDR3nt: TGTGCCAGCAGTGTAGGACACCTATCGAATGAGCAGTTCTTC; d_gene: .; abundance: .; j_gene: TRBJ2-1; v_gene: TRBV25-1
CDR3aa: CASSLRLTGGQTDTQYF; CDR3nt: TGTGCCAGCAGTTTACGCCTGACAGGGGGCCAGACAGATACGCAGTATTTT; d_gene: TRBD1; abundance: .; j_gene: TRBJ2-3; v_gene: TRBV28